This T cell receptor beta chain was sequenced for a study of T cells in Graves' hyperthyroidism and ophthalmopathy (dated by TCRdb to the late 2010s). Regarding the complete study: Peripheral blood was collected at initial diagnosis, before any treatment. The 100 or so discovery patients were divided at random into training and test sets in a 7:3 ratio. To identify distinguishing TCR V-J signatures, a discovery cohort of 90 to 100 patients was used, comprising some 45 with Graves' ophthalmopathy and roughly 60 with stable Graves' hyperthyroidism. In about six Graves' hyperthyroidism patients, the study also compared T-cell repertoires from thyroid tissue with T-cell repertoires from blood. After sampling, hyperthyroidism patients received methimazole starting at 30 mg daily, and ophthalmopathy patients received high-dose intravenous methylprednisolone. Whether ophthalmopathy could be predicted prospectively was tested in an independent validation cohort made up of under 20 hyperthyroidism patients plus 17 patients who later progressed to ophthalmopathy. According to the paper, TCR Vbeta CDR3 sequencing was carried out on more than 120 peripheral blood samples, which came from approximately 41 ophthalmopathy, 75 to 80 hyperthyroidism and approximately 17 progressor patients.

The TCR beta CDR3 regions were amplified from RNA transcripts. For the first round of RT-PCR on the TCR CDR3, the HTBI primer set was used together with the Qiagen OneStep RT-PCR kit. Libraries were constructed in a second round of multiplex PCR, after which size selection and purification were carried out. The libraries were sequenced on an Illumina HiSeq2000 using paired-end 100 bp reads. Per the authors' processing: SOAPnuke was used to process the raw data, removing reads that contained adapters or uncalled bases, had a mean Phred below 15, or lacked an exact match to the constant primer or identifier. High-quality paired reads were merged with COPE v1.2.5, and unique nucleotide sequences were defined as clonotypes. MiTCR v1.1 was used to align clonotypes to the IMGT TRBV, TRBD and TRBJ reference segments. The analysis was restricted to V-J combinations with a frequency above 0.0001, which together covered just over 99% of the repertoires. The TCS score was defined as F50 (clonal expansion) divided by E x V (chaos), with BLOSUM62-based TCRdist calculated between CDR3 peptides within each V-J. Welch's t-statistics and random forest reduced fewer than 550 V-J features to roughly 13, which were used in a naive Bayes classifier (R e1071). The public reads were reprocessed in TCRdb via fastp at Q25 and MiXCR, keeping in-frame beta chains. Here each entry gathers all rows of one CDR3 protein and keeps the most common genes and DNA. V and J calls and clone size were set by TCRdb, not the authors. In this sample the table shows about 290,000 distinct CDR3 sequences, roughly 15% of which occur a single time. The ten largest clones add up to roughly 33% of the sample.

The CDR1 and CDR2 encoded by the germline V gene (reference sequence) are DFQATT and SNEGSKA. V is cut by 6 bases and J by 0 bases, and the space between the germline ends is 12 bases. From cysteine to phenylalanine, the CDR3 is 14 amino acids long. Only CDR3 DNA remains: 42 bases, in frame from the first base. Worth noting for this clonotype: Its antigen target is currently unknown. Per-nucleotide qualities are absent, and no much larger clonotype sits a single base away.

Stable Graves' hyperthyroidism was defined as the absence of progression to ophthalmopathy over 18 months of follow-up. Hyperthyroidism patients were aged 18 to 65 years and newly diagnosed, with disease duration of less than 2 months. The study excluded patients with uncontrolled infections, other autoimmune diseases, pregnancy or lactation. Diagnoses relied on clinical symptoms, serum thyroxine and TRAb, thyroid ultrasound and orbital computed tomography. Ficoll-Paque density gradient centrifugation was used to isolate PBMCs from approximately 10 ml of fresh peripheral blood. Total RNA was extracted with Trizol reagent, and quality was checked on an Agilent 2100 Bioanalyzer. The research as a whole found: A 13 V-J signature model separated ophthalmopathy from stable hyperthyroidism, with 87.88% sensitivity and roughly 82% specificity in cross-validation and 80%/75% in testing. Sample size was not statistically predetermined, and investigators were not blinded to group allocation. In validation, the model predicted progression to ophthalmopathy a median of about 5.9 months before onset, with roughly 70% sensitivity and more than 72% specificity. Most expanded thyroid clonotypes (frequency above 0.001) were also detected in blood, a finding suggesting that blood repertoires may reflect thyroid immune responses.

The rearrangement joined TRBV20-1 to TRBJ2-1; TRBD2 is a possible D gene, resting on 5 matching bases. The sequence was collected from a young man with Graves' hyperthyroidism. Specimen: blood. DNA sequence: TGCAGTGCGGGGAGATTTAGCTCCTACAATGAGCAGTTCTTC. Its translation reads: CSAGRFSSYNEQFF.